Shown below are 10 T cell receptor beta chains from a single sample sequenced in a study of T cell responses to AZD1222 COVID-19 vaccine. The repertoire was sequenced with immunoSEQ multiplex PCR; TCRdb's copy has only in-frame clones and lacks some. The data hold 150,000 to 200,000 clones, with 85% to 95% observed a single time. Sequenced here: peripheral blood, sampled on day 0 of AZD1222 vaccination. These receptors were obtained from an adult in good health.

V is TRBV4-2 and J is TRBJ1-2, with D unclear. V lost 0 bases and J 4 bases, leaving 12 bases between the germline ends. This CDR3 has 15 amino acids. The germline V gene has CDR1 LGHNA and CDR2 YNFKEQ. The CDR3 nucleotides read TGTGCCAGCAGCCAAGATGAAGGACTGAGCTATGGCTACACCTTC. This encodes CASSQDEGLSYGYTF.

V and J are TRBV27 and TRBJ1-5, with 11 bases fitting TRBD1. J was trimmed by 5 bases and V by 1 base; bases with no gene match: 1. In germline, CDR1 is MNHEY, CDR2 SMNVEV (reference sequence). The CDR3 contains 15 residues. The CDR3 reads CASSLLGQGDQPQHF. DNA of the CDR3: TGTGCCAGCAGTTTATTGGGACAGGGGGATCAGCCCCAGCATTTT.

The rearrangement links TRBV24-1 to TRBJ2-3, with D unresolved. This CDR3 is 13 amino acids long. Germline-derived CDR1 and CDR2 are KGHDR and SFDVKD. V lost 3 bases and J 8 bases, leaving 11 bases between the germline ends. The CDR3 bases are TGTGCCACCAGTGATCTGACGATAGGTACGCAGTATTTT. It yields the protein CATSDLTIGTQYF.

V gene TRBV4-1 combines with J gene TRBJ1-1; 8 nucleotides align to TRBD1. Germline CDR1 reads MGHRA; CDR2 reads YSYEKL. V lost 3 bases, J lost 3 bases, and 3 bases stayed unmatched. The CDR3 loop spans 14 amino acids. The CDR3 DNA sequence: TGCGCCAGCAGCCAGGGGACAGGACACACTGAAGCTTTCTTT. This translates into CASSQGTGHTEAFF.

The CDR3: CASSQALAGGKETQYF. The CDR3 coding sequence is TGTGCCAGCAGCCAAGCTCTAGCGGGGGGGAAGGAGACCCAGTACTTC. This chain joins TRBV3-1 (or the pseudogene TRBV3-2) and TRBJ2-5, with 12 bases fitting TRBD2. Trimming removed 1 base from V and 5 bases from J; junction bases left unmatched: 5. CDR1 and CDR2 (germline): LGHDT, YNNKEL (reference sequence). The CDR3 is 16 amino acids.

The chain is built from TRBV30 and TRBJ1-1; tentative D call: TRBD1 (5 bases). Germline V gene lookup returns CDR1 GTSNPN and CDR2 SVGIG (reference sequence). V lost 3 bases to trimming and J lost 3 bases, with 8 bases between them. This CDR3 contains 12 residues. Here the CDR3 DNA reads TGTGCCTGGAGGGGGCAGTACACTGAAGCTTTCTTT. Amino acid sequence: CAWRGQYTEAFF.

This CDR3 is CASQLAGAKDTQYF. In nucleotides, the CDR3 is TGTGCCAGCCAACTAGCGGGAGCGAAAGATACGCAGTATTTT. V and J are TRBV7-2 and TRBJ2-3; TRBD2 matches 11 bases. There are 14 residues in the CDR3. CDR1 and CDR2 from the germline V gene are SGHTA and FQGNSA. With 8 bases clipped from V and 5 bases from J, the junction kept 6 bases outside the gene matches. Supplemented by reference TRBV7-2 and TRBJ2-3, the full variable domain reads GAGVSQSPSNKVTEKGKDVELRCDPISGHTALYWYRQSLGQGLEFLIYFQGNSAPDKSGLPSDRFSAERTGGSVSTLTIQRTQQEDSAVYLCASQLAGAKDTQYFGPGTRLTVL.

This chain uses TRBV12-3 or TRBV12-4 with TRBJ1-1; D is unresolved. The V gene lost 2 bases and the J gene lost 7 bases, with 11 bases spanning the gap. This CDR3 is built from 13 residues. The CDR3 reads CASSLQSGSEAFF. The CDR3, as DNA: TGTGCCAGCAGTTTACAGTCCGGGAGTGAAGCTTTCTTT.

The chain carries TRBV29-1 and TRBJ1-2; maybe TRBD1 (5 bases). The CDR3 covers 12 residues. The V end lost 5 bases, the J end lost 6 bases, and 13 bases lay between the germline ends. CDR1 is SQVTM, CDR2 ANQGSEA, per germline. CDR3 sequence reads: CSVYQGVNGYTF. The CDR3 nucleotides read TGCAGCGTTTATCAGGGCGTCAATGGCTACACCTTC.

The chain is built from TRBV28 and TRBJ1-2, with TRBD1 identical over 10 bases. The length of the CDR3 is 17 residues. Germline V gene data show CDR1 as MDHEN and CDR2 as SYDVKM. V dropped 7 bases and J dropped 0; count of bases not matched to a gene: 11. In DNA form, the CDR3 reads TGTGCCAGCATGGGGGTGGACAGGGGGTCGGCTAACTATGGCTACACCTTC. The encoded protein is CASMGVDRGSANYGYTF.